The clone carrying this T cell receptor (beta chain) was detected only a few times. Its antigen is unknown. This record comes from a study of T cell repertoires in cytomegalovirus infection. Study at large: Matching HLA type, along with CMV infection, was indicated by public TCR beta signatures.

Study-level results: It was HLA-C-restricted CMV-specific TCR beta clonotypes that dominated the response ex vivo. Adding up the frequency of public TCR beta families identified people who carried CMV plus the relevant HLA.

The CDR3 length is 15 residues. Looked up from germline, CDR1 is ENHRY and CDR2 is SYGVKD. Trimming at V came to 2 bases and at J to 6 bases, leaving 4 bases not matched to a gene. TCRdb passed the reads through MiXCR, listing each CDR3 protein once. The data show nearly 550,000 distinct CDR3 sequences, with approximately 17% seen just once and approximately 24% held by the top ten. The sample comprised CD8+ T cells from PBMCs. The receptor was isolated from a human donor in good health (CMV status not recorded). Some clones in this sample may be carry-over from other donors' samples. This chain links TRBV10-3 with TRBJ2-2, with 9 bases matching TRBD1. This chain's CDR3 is CAISEAGQGAGELFF. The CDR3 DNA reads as TGTGCCATCAGTGAGGCGGGACAGGGCGCCGGGGAGCTGTTTTTT.